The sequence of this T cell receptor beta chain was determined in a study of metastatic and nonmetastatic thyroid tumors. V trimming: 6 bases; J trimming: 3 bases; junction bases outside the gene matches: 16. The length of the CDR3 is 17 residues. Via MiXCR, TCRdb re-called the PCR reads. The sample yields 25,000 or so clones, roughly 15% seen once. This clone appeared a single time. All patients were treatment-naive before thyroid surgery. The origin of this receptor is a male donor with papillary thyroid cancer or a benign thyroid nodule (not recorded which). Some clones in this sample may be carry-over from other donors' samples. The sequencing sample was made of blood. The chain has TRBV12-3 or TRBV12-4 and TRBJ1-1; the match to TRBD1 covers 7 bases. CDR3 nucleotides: TGTGCCAGCAGCCCTCTGGAGCGGTCAGGGGGACACACTGAAGCTTTCTTT. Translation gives CASSPLERSGGHTEAFF.